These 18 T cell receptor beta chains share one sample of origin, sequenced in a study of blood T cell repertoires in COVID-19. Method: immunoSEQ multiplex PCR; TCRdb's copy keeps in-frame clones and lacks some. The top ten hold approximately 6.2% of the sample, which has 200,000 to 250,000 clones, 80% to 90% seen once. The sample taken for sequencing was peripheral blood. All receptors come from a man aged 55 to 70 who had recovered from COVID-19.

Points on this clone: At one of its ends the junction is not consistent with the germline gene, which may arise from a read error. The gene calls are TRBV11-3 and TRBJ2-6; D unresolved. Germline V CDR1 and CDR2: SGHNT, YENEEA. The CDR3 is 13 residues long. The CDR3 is CASSFGGANVLTF. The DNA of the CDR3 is TGTGCTAGCAGCTTCGGTGGGGCCAACGTCCTGACTTTC.

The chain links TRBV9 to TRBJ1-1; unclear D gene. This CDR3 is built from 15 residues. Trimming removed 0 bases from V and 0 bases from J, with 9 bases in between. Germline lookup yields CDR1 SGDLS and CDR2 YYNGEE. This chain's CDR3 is CASSVDWRMNTEAFF. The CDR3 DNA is TGTGCCAGCAGCGTAGATTGGAGGATGAACACTGAAGCTTTCTTT.

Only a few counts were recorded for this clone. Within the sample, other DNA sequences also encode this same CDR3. The CDR3 loop reads CASSRGQVNQPQHF. DNA for the CDR3: TGTGCCAGCAGCAGGGGACAGGTTAATCAGCCCCAGCATTTT. The J gene is TRBJ1-5, the V gene TRBV3-1 (or the pseudogene TRBV3-2); 8 bases agree with TRBD1. With V trimmed by 5 bases and J by 4 bases, 4 bases remained unmatched. The length of the CDR3 is 14 residues. Per the germline V gene, CDR1 is LGHDT and CDR2 is YNNKEL (reference sequence).

CDR3 sequence reads: CASSSQGKEGGYTF. As DNA, the CDR3 is TGTGCCAGCAGTTCACAGGGGAAGGAAGGAGGCTACACCTTC. V is TRBV7-2 and J is TRBJ1-2; TRBD1 matches 7 bases. CDR3 length: 14 amino acids. The germline gives CDR1 SGHTA, CDR2 FQGNSA. J gave up 8 bases and V 6 bases, and 12 bases lay outside the gene matches.

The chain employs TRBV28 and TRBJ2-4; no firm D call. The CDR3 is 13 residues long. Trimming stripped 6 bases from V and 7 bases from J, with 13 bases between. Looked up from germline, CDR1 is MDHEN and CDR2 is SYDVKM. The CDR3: CASSFGAANIQYF. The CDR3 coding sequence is TGTGCCAGCAGCTTCGGAGCCGCCAACATTCAGTACTTC.

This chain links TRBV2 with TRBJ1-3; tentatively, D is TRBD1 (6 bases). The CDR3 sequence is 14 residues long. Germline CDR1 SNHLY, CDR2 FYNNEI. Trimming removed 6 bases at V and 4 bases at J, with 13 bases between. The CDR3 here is CASSDTGYGNTIYF. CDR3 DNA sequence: TGTGCCAGCAGCGATACAGGGTACGGAAACACCATATATTTT.

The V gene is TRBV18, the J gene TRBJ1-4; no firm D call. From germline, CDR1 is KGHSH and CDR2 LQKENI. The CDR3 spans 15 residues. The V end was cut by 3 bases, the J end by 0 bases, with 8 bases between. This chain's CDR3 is CASSPAYATNEKLFF. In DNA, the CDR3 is TGTGCCAGCTCACCGGCATATGCAACTAATGAAAAACTGTTTTTT.

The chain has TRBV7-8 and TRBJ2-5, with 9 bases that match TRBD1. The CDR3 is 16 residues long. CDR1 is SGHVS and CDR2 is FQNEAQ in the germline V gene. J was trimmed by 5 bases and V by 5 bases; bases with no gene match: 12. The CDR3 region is CASSRTGARVGETQYF. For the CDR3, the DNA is TGTGCCAGCAGCCGGACAGGGGCCCGTGTCGGTGAGACCCAGTACTTC.

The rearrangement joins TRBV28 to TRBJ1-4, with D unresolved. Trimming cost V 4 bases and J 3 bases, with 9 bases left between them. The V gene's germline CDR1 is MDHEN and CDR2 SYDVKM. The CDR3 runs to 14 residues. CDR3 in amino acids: CASSSTVPNEKLFF. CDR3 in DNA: TGTGCCAGCAGTTCAACGGTGCCTAATGAAAAACTGTTTTTT.

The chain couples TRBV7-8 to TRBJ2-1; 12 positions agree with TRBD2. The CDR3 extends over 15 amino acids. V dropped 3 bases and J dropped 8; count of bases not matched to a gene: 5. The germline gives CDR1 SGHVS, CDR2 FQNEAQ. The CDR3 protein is CASSFLAGGGDEQFF. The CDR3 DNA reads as TGTGCCAGCAGCTTCCTAGCGGGGGGGGGCGATGAGCAGTTCTTC.

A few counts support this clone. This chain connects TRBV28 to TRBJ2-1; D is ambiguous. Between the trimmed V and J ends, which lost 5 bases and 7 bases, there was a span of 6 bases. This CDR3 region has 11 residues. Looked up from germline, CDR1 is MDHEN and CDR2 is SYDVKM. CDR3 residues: CASSRANEQFF. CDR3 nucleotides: TGTGCCAGCAGTCGCGCAAATGAGCAGTTCTTC.

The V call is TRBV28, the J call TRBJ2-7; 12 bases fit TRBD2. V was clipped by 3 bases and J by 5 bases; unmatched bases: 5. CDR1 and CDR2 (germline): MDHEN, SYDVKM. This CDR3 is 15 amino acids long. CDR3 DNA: TGTGCCAGCAGTTTTTCCGGACTAGCGGGAAACGAGCAGTACTTC. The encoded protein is CASSFSGLAGNEQYF. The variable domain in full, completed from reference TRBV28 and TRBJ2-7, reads DVKVTQSSRYLVKRTGEKVFLECVQDMDHENMFWYRQDPGLGLRLIYFSYDVKMKEKGDIPEGYSVSREKKERFSLILESASTNQTSMYLCASSFSGLAGNEQYFGPGTRLTVT.

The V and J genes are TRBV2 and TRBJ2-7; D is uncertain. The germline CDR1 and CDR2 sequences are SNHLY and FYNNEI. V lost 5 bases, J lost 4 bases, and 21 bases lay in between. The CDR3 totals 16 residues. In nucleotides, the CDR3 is TGTGCCAGCAGTCCAGGCCGAGTGGGTTTGGGTTACGAGCAGTACTTC. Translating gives CASSPGRVGLGYEQYF.

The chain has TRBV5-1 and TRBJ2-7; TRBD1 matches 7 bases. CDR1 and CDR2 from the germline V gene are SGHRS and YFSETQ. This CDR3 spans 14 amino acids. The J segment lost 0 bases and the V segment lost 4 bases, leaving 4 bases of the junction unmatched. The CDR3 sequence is CASSERDSSYEQYF. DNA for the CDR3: TGCGCCAGCAGCGAAAGGGACAGCTCCTACGAGCAGTACTTC.

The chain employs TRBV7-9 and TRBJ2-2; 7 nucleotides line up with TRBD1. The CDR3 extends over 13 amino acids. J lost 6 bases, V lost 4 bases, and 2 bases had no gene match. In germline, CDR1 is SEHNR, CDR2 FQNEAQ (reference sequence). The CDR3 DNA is TGTGCCAGCAGCTCCACAGGGGCCGGGGAGCTGTTTTTT. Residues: CASSSTGAGELFF.

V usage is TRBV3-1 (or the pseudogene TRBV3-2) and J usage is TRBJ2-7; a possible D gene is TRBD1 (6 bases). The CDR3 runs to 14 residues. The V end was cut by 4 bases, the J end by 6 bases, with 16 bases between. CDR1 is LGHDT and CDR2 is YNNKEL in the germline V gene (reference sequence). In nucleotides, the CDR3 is TGTGCCAGCAGCCCCGGGACAAGCAATCGCGAGCAGTACTTC. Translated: CASSPGTSNREQYF.

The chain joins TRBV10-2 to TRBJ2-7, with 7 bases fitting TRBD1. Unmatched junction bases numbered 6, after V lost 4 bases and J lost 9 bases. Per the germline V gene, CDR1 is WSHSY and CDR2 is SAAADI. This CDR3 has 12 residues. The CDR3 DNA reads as TGCGCCAGCAGTGGGCAGGGGGTAGTGCAGTACTTC. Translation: CASSGQGVVQYF.

CDR3 bases: TGTGCCTCCCCGCGAATGTCTGAGCAGTTCTTC. Amino acids: CASPRMSEQFF. This rearrangement joins TRBV6-5 to TRBJ2-1; no clear D. The V end lost 11 bases, the J end lost 9 bases, and 14 bases lay between the germline ends. The germline CDR1 and CDR2 sequences are MNHEY and SVGAGI. This CDR3 region has 11 residues.